This TCR beta chain was sequenced for a study of neurological immune-mediated disorders (dated by TCRdb to between 2017 and 2020). Concerning the study at large: Among the approximately 34 multiple sclerosis patients, relapsing-remitting MS accounted for around 30 and secondary progressive MS accounted for 3. Peripheral blood TCR-beta repertoires from HTLV-I-associated myelopathy (HAM/TSP) patients, multiple sclerosis patients and healthy controls were compared by UMI-based sequencing. The approximately 99 TCR-beta libraries included longitudinal samples, technical triplicates and paired sorted CD4+ and CD8+ T-cell subsets alongside PBMC samples. The cohort included approximately 70 subjects: some 14 with HAM/TSP, about 34 with multiple sclerosis, and approximately 20 healthy controls.

This clonotype has ten or more counts. What antigen it recognizes has not been identified. The record has no base qualities; no much larger clone is one base away. To synthesize cDNA, template-switch 5'RACE was performed with a primer carrying a 10-nucleotide random unique molecular identifier so that each TCR transcript was tagged. Every sequencing run yielded over 200 million TCR-beta sequences covering 15-18 subjects. The RNeasy kit was used to extract total RNA. The KAPA Real-time Library Amplification kit was used to amplify TCR-beta VDJ regions with primers for the TCR constant region and the 5'RACE anchor. A first PCR added sample indexes and Illumina adaptors, and a second PCR then raised library yield. After Ampure bead purification, the TCR product of roughly 650 bp was size-selected on a 2% E-gel SizeSelection system. Before pooling, library quality was checked on a Bioanalyzer, concentration was measured with Qubit, and libraries were quantified with the Kapa Library Quantification kit. An Illumina HiSeq 2500 sequenced the libraries paired-end 2 x 150 bp. To increase sequence diversity, roughly 24-30% phiX was spiked into each library pool. The original methods were these. The UMI-based MiGEC pipeline processed quality-filtered reads and removed over 90% of raw TCR sequences during error correction. VDJ genes were aligned to IMGT germline references, and each clonotype was defined by a unique CDR3 amino acid sequence together with V-J genes. Clonal expansion, Shannon diversity, and CDR3 relatedness (CalcPairwiseDistances, ClusterSamples) were evaluated with VDJtools, and phylogenetic trees were built with CLCbio workbench. Expanded clones were defined as having at least 8 unique UMIs, based on coefficient-of-variation modelling across technical triplicates. TCRdb reprocessed the public reads (quality trimming at Q25 with fastp, clone calling with MiXCR) and kept in-frame beta chains. Each record represents a unique CDR3 protein, reported with the most common genes and DNA among its rows. In this record, the V and J calls reflect TCRdb's handling and not the investigators' own analysis. This sample is represented by 120,000 or so distinct CDR3 sequences; roughly 3.2% of them were singletons. The ten largest account for 1% to 1.5% of the sample.

For the unsorted PBMC libraries, 2 million PBMCs were stored in RNAlater at -80 degrees C until RNA extraction and were used to generate the libraries. The multiple sclerosis patients were enrolled in a US clinical protocol that used magnetic resonance imaging to evaluate disease progression. PBMCs were separated from peripheral blood using Ficoll-Hypaque density gradient centrifugation and then cryopreserved in liquid nitrogen. V drops 6 bases and J drops 3 bases, leaving 11 bases in between. The CDR3, from cysteine to phenylalanine, totals 12 residues. Solely the CDR3 DNA is kept, with 36 bases framed from the first base. Per the germline V gene (reference sequence), DFQATT is the CDR1 and SNEGSKA is the CDR2. The paper as a whole reports these results and caveats: TCR clonal expansion was greatest in HAM/TSP patients and smallest in MS patients, who ranked below even healthy controls. In a phylogenetic analysis, the repertoires of 18 out of 34 MS patients fell into a single cluster of related CDR3 sequences, pointing to a possible signature at the repertoire level. The MS cluster showed no association with clinical or MRI features, and the authors stated that larger cohorts are needed. Expanded clones from different subjects shared no identical CDR3 amino acid sequences, which suggests that TCR-beta repertoires were private in all groups.

The sequence was collected from a woman aged 30 to 39 with multiple sclerosis. The V and J segments used are TRBV20-1 and TRBJ1-1; TRBD1 could be the D gene, as 5 bases match. The sequenced material came from PBMCs. The CDR3 region: CSASKGYTEAFF. The sequenced DNA: TGCAGTGCATCCAAGGGGTACACTGAAGCTTTCTTT.